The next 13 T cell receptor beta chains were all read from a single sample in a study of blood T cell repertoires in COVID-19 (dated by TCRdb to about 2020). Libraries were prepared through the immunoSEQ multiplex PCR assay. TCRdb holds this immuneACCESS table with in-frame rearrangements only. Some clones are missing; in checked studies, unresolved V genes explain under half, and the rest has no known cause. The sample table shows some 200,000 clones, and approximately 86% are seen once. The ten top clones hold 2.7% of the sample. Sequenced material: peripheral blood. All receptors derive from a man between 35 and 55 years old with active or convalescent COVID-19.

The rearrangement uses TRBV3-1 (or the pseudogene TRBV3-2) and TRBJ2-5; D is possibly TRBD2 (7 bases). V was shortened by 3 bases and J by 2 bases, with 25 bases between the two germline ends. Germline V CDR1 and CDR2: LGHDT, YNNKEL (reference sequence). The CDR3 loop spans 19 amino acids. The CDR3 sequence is CASSQGPKGGARSQETQYF. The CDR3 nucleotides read TGTGCCAGCAGCCAGGGCCCCAAAGGGGGGGCCCGGTCTCAAGAGACCCAGTACTTC.

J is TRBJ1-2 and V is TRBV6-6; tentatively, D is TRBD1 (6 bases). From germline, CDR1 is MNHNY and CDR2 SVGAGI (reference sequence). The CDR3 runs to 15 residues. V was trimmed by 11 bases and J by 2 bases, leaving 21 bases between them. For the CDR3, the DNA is TGTGCCGGAGTGGGAGGGGGAAAAGGAAACTATGGCTACACCTTC. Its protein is CAGVGGGKGNYGYTF.

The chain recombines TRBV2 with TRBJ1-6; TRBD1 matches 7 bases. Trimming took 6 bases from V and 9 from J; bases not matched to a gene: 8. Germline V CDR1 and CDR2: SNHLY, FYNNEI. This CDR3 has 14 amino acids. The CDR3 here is CASSPGQAASPLHF. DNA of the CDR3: TGTGCCAGCAGCCCAGGACAGGCGGCTTCACCCCTCCACTTT.

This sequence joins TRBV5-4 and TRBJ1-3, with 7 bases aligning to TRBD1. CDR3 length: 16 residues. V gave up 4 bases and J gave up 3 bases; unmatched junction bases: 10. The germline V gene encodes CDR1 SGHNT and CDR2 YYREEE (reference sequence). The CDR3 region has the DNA TGTGCCAGCAGCCTGCCTGGAGGGGGCGGTGGAAACACCATATATTTT. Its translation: CASSLPGGGGGNTIYF.

CDR3 in DNA: TGTGCCAGCAGAAAAGACAGCCGACCCGGGGCTTTCTTT. Translating gives CASRKDSRPGAFF. The chain uses TRBV7-9 and TRBJ1-1, with a weak D call TRBD1 (5 bases). V was pared by 6 bases and J by 11 bases, with 19 bases between. The CDR3 totals 13 residues. Germline CDR1 is SEHNR and CDR2 is FQNEAQ (reference sequence).

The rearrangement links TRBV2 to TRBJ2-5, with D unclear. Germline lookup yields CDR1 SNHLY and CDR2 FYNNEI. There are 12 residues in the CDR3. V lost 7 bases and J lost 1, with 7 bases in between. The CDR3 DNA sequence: TGTGCCAGCACACTAAGCCAAGAGACCCAGTACTTC. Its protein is CASTLSQETQYF. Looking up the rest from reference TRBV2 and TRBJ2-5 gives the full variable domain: EPEVTQTPSHQVTQMGQEVILRCVPISNHLYFYWYRQILGQKVEFLVSFYNNEISEKSEIFDDQFSVERPDGSNFTLKIRSTKLEDSAMYFCASTLSQETQYFGPGTRLLVL.

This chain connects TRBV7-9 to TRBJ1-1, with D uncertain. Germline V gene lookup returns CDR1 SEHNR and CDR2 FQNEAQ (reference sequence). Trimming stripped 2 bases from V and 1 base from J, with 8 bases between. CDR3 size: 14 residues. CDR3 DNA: TGTGCCAGCAGCTTACTGAGCGAGAACACTGAAGCTTTCTTT. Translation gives CASSLLSENTEAFF.

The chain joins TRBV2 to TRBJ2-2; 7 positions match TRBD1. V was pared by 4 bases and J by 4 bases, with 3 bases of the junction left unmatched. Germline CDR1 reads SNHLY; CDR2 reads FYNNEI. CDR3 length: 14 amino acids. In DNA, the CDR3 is TGTGCCAGCAGTGGGGACAGAAGCACCGGGGAGCTGTTTTTT. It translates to CASSGDRSTGELFF. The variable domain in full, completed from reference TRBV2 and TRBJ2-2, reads EPEVTQTPSHQVTQMGQEVILRCVPISNHLYFYWYRQILGQKVEFLVSFYNNEISEKSEIFDDQFSVERPDGSNFTLKIRSTKLEDSAMYFCASSGDRSTGELFFGEGSRLTVL.

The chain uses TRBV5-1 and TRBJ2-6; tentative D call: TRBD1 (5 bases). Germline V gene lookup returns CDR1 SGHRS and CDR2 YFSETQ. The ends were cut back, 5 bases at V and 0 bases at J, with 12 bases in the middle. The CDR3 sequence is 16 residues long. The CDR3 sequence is CASSSGMGSGANVLTF. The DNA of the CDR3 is TGCGCCAGCAGTTCAGGGATGGGCTCTGGGGCCAACGTCCTGACTTTC.

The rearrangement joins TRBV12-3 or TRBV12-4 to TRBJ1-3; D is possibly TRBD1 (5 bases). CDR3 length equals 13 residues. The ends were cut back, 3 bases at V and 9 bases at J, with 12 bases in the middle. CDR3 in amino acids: CASSFDGRGTIYF. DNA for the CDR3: TGTGCCAGCAGTTTTGACGGGAGGGGCACCATATATTTT.

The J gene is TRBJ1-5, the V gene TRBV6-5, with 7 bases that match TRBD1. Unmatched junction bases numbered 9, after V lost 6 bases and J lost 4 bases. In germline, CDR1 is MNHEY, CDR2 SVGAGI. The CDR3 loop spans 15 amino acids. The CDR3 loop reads CASRAQGGPNQPQHF. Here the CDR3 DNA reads TGTGCCAGCAGAGCCCAGGGGGGACCTAATCAGCCCCAGCATTTT.

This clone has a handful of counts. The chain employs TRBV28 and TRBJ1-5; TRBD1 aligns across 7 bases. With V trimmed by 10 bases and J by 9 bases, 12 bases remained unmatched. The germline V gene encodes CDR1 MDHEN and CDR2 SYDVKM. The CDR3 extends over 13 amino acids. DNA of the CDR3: TGTGCCACGCACAGGGGAACCACTCGGCCCCAGCATTTT. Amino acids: CATHRGTTRPQHF.

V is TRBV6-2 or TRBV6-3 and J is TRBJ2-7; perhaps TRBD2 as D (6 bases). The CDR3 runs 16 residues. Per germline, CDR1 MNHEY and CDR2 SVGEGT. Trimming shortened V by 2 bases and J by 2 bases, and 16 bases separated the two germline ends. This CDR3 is CASSYTYGTGAYEQYF. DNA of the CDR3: TGTGCCAGCAGTTACACCTATGGGACTGGGGCCTACGAGCAGTACTTC.